The 23 T cell receptor beta chains below come from one sample, sequenced in a study of T cells in Graves' hyperthyroidism and ophthalmopathy. TCR beta CDR3 sequences were amplified from RNA transcripts. HTBI primers were employed in a first-round RT-PCR of the TCR CDR3. TCRdb called the multiplex PCR reads again in MiXCR, with one record for every CDR3 protein. This sample has hundreds of thousands of distinct CDR3 sequences, with roughly 13% found just once. Specimen: blood. Receptors were obtained from a woman aged 40-49 years with Graves' ophthalmopathy.

The V gene is TRBV2, the J gene TRBJ2-1; D is perhaps TRBD2 (6 bases). The germline gives CDR1 SNHLY, CDR2 FYNNEI. The CDR3 spans 12 residues. Trimming pared 7 bases from V and 7 bases from J, leaving 11 bases between. This CDR3 reads CASNWLANEQFF. The CDR3, as DNA: TGTGCCAGCAATTGGCTAGCGAATGAGCAGTTCTTC.

This clonotype was seen only a few times. The chain recombines TRBV19 with TRBJ1-2; 9 positions match TRBD1. Germline V CDR1 and CDR2: LNHDA, SQIVND (reference sequence). CDR3 length: 17 residues. With 3 bases clipped from V and 0 bases from J, the junction kept 8 bases outside the gene matches. CDR3: CASSIPGWTGANYGYTF. The CDR3 DNA reads TGTGCCAGTAGTATTCCTGGATGGACAGGGGCTAACTATGGCTACACCTTC.

The chain has TRBV20-1 and TRBJ1-5; D remains unclear. The CDR3 sequence is 13 residues long. In germline, CDR1 is DFQATT, CDR2 SNEGSKA (reference sequence). The V and J ends lost 0 bases and 10 bases respectively, with 13 bases between them. The CDR3 bases are TGCAGTGCTAGAGATGACAACGGACCCCCCCAGCATTTT. Its protein product is CSARDDNGPPQHF.

The chain is built from TRBV6-1 and TRBJ2-5; TRBD1 matches at 7 bases. In germline, CDR1 is MNHNS, CDR2 SASEGT. The CDR3 is made up of 14 amino acids. The V segment lost 6 bases and the J segment 5 bases; nucleotides outside the gene matches: 9. DNA of the CDR3: TGTGCCAGCAGGCCGACAGGGAATAGGGAGACCCAGTACTTC. Translated: CASRPTGNRETQYF.

This clonotype was counted ten times or more. The chain combines TRBV28 with TRBJ1-1; D is unresolved. The CDR3 runs to 15 residues. V dropped 5 bases and J dropped 0 bases, with 13 bases sitting between them. Germline assignment: CDR1 MDHEN and CDR2 SYDVKM. The CDR3 DNA follows: TGTGCCAGCAGTCATCCGGGCGACATGAACACTGAAGCTTTCTTT. Translating it yields CASSHPGDMNTEAFF.

This sequence joins TRBV12-3 or TRBV12-4 and TRBJ2-5, with a tentative D call TRBD1 (5 bases). V lost 6 bases and J lost 4, with 18 bases in between. The CDR3 runs to 15 residues. The CDR3 sequence: CASSLDTLARETQYF. The CDR3 DNA follows: TGTGCCAGCAGCTTGGACACTTTGGCGCGAGAGACCCAGTACTTC.

This clonotype was recorded at least ten times. The rearrangement uses TRBV3-1 and TRBJ2-5; TRBD2 matches 12 bases. Looked up from germline, CDR1 is LGHDT and CDR2 is YNNKEL (reference sequence). Unmatched junction bases numbered 6, after V lost 0 bases and J lost 4 bases. This CDR3 is 17 amino acids long. CDR3 coding DNA: TGTGCCAGCAGCCAAGAGCTTCAACTAGCGGGGGGAGAGACCCAGTACTTC. Translated: CASSQELQLAGGETQYF.

This clonotype was observed a few times. The rearrangement joins TRBV20-1 to TRBJ2-5; D is perhaps TRBD1 or TRBD2 (6 bases each). The CDR3 sequence is 16 residues long. In germline, CDR1 is DFQATT, CDR2 SNEGSKA (reference sequence). V was trimmed by 1 base and J by 7 bases, leaving 22 bases between them. The DNA of the CDR3 is TGCAGTGCTAGAGGGATACTACTAGCCCGAGGGGGGACCCAGTACTTC. Its translation is CSARGILLARGGTQYF.

This clonotype was counted at least ten times. V and J are TRBV7-6 and TRBJ2-3, with D perhaps matching TRBD1 (6 bases). Trimming removed 9 bases from V and 3 bases from J, with 10 bases in between. Germline loops: CDR1 SGHVS, CDR2 FNYEAQ. The CDR3 contains 12 residues. For the CDR3, the DNA is TGTGCCAGTACAGGGACGACAGATACGCAGTATTTT. As protein: CASTGTTDTQYF.

This clonotype was detected many times. The rearrangement uses TRBV25-1 and TRBJ2-3, with 8 bases fitting TRBD1. CDR1 MGHDK and CDR2 SYGVNS come from the germline V gene. This CDR3 region has 13 residues. V gave up 6 bases and J gave up 2 bases; unmatched junction bases: 1. CDR3 region: CASRQGATDTQYF. In DNA, the CDR3 is TGTGCCAGCAGGCAGGGGGCCACAGATACGCAGTATTTT.

This clonotype has a count of ten or more. The chain is built from TRBV27 and TRBJ1-1; possibly TRBD1 for D (6 bases). CDR3 length: 13 amino acids. The V gene's germline CDR1 is MNHEY and CDR2 SMNVEV (reference sequence). The ends were cut back, 3 bases at V and 9 bases at J, with 14 bases in the middle. CDR3 sequence reads: CASSLKGDSQAFF. The CDR3, as DNA: TGTGCCAGCAGTTTGAAGGGGGACTCACAAGCTTTCTTT.

This clonotype has ten or more counts. The chain links TRBV11-2 to TRBJ1-1; D might be TRBD1 (6 bases). This CDR3 is built from 14 residues. V lost 3 bases and J lost 4, with 12 bases in between. Germline V gene sequence: CDR1 SGHAT, CDR2 FQNNGV. In DNA, the CDR3 is TGTGCCAGCAGCTTGGGGGGCCTTAGCACTGAAGCTTTCTTT. Encoded protein: CASSLGGLSTEAFF.

This clonotype was recorded many times. This chain connects TRBV19 to TRBJ1-1; possible D gene TRBD1, 5 bases. V was pared by 6 bases and J by 0 bases, with 11 bases between. This CDR3 spans 14 amino acids. The V gene's germline CDR1 is LNHDA and CDR2 SQIVND (reference sequence). The CDR3: CASSRREMNTEAFF. The CDR3 nucleotides read TGTGCCAGTAGCCGCAGGGAGATGAACACTGAAGCTTTCTTT. The variable domain in full, completed from reference TRBV19 and TRBJ1-1, reads DGGITQSPKYLFRKEGQNVTLSCEQNLNHDAMYWYRQDPGQGLRLIYYSQIVNDFQKGDIAEGYSVSREKKESFPLTVTSAQKNPTAFYLCASSRREMNTEAFFGQGTRLTVV.

This clonotype was counted ten times or more. The V call is TRBV2, the J call TRBJ2-4; D ambiguous. Looked up from germline, CDR1 is SNHLY and CDR2 is FYNNEI. This CDR3 has 14 amino acids. Trimming pared 8 bases from V and 0 bases from J, leaving 11 bases between. CDR3 bases: TGTGCCAGCGTCGGACGCCTAGCCAAAAACATTCAGTACTTC. It specifies CASVGRLAKNIQYF.

In its sample, this clonotype was seen many times. The chain has TRBV7-8 and TRBJ2-3; D is unclear. CDR1 is SGHVS, CDR2 FQNEAQ, per germline. Trimming left V 2 bases short and J 7 bases short, with 10 bases between. This CDR3 is 13 amino acids long. CDR3 protein: CASSLRSKNTQYF. The DNA for the CDR3 is TGTGCCAGCAGCTTAAGGTCCAAAAATACGCAGTATTTT.

In its sample, this clonotype was seen many times. The chain joins TRBV7-9 to TRBJ2-3; TRBD2 is a possible D gene (7 bases). From germline, CDR1 is SEHNR and CDR2 FQNEAQ (reference sequence). V was pared by 0 bases and J by 5 bases, with 18 bases between. CDR3 size: 17 residues. CDR3 DNA sequence: TGTGCCAGCAGCTTAGCGGTGTTGGGGGGGCGCGGAGATACGCAGTATTTT. It translates to CASSLAVLGGRGDTQYF.

In this sample, this clonotype turned up many times. The chain couples TRBV10-1 to TRBJ2-1, with D possibly matching TRBD1 (6 bases). Germline V gives CDR1 WNHNN, CDR2 SYGVQD (reference sequence). The CDR3 contains 15 residues. Trimming removed 3 bases from V and 1 base from J, with 10 bases in between. In nucleotides, the CDR3 is TGCGCCAGCAGTGAAAAGACAGGATCCTACAATGAGCAGTTCTTC. It translates to CASSEKTGSYNEQFF.

This clonotype was seen at least ten times. The chain uses TRBV2 and TRBJ1-2, with TRBD1 as a possible D gene (6 bases). There are 18 residues in the CDR3. The V end lost 3 bases, the J end lost 3 bases, and 23 bases lay between the germline ends. CDR1 SNHLY and CDR2 FYNNEI come from the germline V gene. CDR3 region: CASSDLVLGGLFDYGYTF. The DNA of the CDR3 is TGTGCCAGCAGTGATTTGGTCTTAGGGGGGTTATTCGACTATGGCTACACCTTC.

The chain combines TRBV11-2 with TRBJ2-7; D call uncertain. The CDR3 contains 14 residues. Germline loops: CDR1 SGHAT, CDR2 FQNNGV. V was cut by 5 bases and J by 7 bases, with 18 bases left in between. CDR3 sequence: CASSLMEFAGEQYF. DNA for the CDR3: TGTGCCAGCAGCCTTATGGAGTTCGCCGGGGAGCAGTACTTC.

This clonotype was seen at least ten times. The rearrangement joins TRBV6-1 to TRBJ1-2; no definite D call. Germline loops: CDR1 MNHNS, CDR2 SASEGT. With 5 bases removed from V and 3 bases from J, the gap between germline ends came to 10 bases. The CDR3 length is 13 residues. The CDR3 region is CASSSGLYYGYTF. The CDR3 nucleotides read TGTGCCAGCAGTTCCGGCCTCTACTATGGCTACACCTTC.

Ten or more counts support this clonotype. This chain uses TRBV7-2 with TRBJ1-5, with D possibly matching TRBD1 (6 bases). The CDR3 runs to 15 residues. Germline V lookup: CDR1 SGHTA, CDR2 FQGNSA. V was cut by 1 base and J by 0 bases, with 7 bases left in between. CDR3: CASSLEGHSNQPQHF. CDR3 coding DNA: TGTGCCAGCAGCTTAGAGGGACATAGCAATCAGCCCCAGCATTTT.

This clonotype was observed at least ten times. V usage is TRBV12-3 or TRBV12-4 and J usage is TRBJ1-1; D gene ambiguous. The CDR3 is 14 amino acids. Trimming left V 3 bases short and J 1 base short, with 9 bases between. The CDR3 spells CASSFDYGNTEAFF. The CDR3 DNA is TGTGCCAGCAGTTTTGATTACGGGAACACTGAAGCTTTCTTT.

Many counts were recorded for this clonotype. The genes are TRBV12-3 or TRBV12-4 and TRBJ1-3; no clear D. V lost 5 bases to trimming and J lost 2 bases, with 13 bases between them. The CDR3 has 15 residues. The CDR3 region is CASSQSRRAGNTIYF. CDR3 in DNA: TGTGCCAGCAGTCAAAGTCGGCGAGCTGGAAACACCATATATTTT.